Described below is a single T cell receptor (beta chain) sequence and its context. Its antigen is not known. Libraries were UMI-labeled 5' RACE TRB cDNA. TCRdb re-called the 5' RACE reads and catalogs CDR3 proteins one per entry, DNA excluded. The listing contains about 98,000 distinct CDR3 sequences. This sample is part of a study of CXCR3-negative and CXCR3-positive naive CD8 T cells. Regarding the study as a whole: Relative to CXCR3-negative naive cells, CXCR3-positive naive cells had more hydrophobic TRB CDR3s.

CDR1 and CDR2 (germline): MNHEY, SVGEGT. The CDR3 contains 17 residues. Sequencing was carried out using naive CXCR3+ CD8+ T cells from blood. The subset was: CD45RO-CCR7+CD27+CD95- naive CD8+ T cells expressing CXCR3 (TNR3+). V is TRBV6-2 or TRBV6-3 and J is TRBJ2-2; without DNA, the TCRdb call of TRBD1 cannot be checked. The TCR comes from a human donor in good health. Some clones in this sample may be carry-over from other donors' samples. The CDR3 protein is CASSPTGGSPNTGELFF.